This TCR beta chain was documented in a study of blood T cell repertoires in COVID-19. The V and J ends lost 6 bases and 3 bases respectively, with 14 bases between them. Germline loops: CDR1 LNHDA, CDR2 SQIVND (reference sequence). This CDR3 contains 15 residues. The method was immunoSEQ multiplex PCR; TCRdb's version includes in-frame clones alone and lacks a portion of them. The sample lists about 390,000 clones; approximately 87% were seen once. The sequenced material came from peripheral blood. The receptor comes from a woman aged 60-70 years with COVID-19, enrolled during active disease. The chain employs TRBV19 and TRBJ2-2, with TRBD2 as a possible D gene (5 bases). The CDR3 is CASRTTSDYTGELFF. The DNA of the CDR3 is TGTGCCAGTAGGACGACATCGGACTACACCGGGGAGCTGTTTTTT.